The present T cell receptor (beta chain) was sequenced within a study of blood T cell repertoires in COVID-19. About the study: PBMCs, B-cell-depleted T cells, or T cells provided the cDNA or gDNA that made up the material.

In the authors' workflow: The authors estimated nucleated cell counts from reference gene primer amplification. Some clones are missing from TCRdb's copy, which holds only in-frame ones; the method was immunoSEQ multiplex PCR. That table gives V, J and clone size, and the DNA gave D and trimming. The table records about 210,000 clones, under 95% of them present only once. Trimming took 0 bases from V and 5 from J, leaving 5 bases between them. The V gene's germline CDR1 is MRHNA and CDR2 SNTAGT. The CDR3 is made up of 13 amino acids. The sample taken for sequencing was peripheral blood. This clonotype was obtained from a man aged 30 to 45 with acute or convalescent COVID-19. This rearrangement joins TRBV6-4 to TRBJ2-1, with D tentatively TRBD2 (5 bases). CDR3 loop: CASSDSGNNEQFF. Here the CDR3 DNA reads TGTGCCAGCAGTGACTCCGGGAACAATGAGCAGTTCTTC.